This passage covers 10 T cell receptor beta chains from one sample sequenced in a study of blood T cell repertoires in COVID-19. This table comes from immunoSEQ multiplex PCR, and its TCRdb copy is limited to in-frame clones, with some not included. The sample contains 130,000 to 150,000 clones, roughly four fifths of which appear only once. Specimen: peripheral blood. The receptors were gathered from a human donor with acute or convalescent COVID-19. The donor label of this sample is uncertain.

The chain uses TRBV3-1 (or the pseudogene TRBV3-2) and TRBJ1-2, with D unresolved. The CDR3 is made up of 13 amino acids. V gave up 5 bases and J gave up 5 bases, with 12 bases separating them. Looked up from germline, CDR1 is LGHDT and CDR2 is YNNKEL (reference sequence). DNA for the CDR3: TGTGCCAGCAGCTCCGGCGGGGAATATGGCTACACCTTC. It codes for CASSSGGEYGYTF.

The chain is built from TRBV11-3 and TRBJ2-2, with 8 bases matching TRBD1. The CDR3 runs 13 residues. The germline V gene has CDR1 SGHNT and CDR2 YENEEA. Trimming cost V 4 bases and J 8 bases; bases outside gene matches: 3. The chain's CDR3 is CASSSTGVGELFF. The CDR3 DNA reads as TGTGCCAGCAGCTCGACAGGGGTAGGGGAGCTGTTTTTT.

The V gene is TRBV4-1, the J gene TRBJ2-3, with a tentative D call TRBD2 (6 bases). CDR3 length: 17 residues. V dropped 1 base and J dropped 0 bases, with 14 bases sitting between them. Germline CDR1 MGHRA, CDR2 YSYEKL. The CDR3 DNA sequence: TGCGCCAGCAGCCAAGTGGCAGGGAGGTTGAGCACAGATACGCAGTATTTT. Its translation is CASSQVAGRLSTDTQYF.

V is TRBV4-1 and J is TRBJ1-6, with 9 bases identical to TRBD1. The CDR3 is 14 amino acids. Germline CDR1 reads MGHRA; CDR2 reads YSYEKL. With V trimmed by 7 bases and J by 7 bases, 5 bases remained unmatched. The CDR3 is CASTWGTGNSPLHF. The CDR3 bases are TGCGCCAGCACCTGGGGGACAGGGAATTCACCCCTCCACTTT.

The sample holds a few counts of this clone. The chain links TRBV19 to TRBJ2-5; 12 bases line up with TRBD2. Germline values: CDR1 LNHDA, CDR2 SQIVND (reference sequence). V was clipped by 10 bases and J by 5 bases; unmatched bases: 8. The CDR3 totals 14 residues. The CDR3 loop is CATRLAGGRETQYF. The CDR3 DNA follows: TGTGCCACCCGTCTAGCGGGGGGGCGGGAGACCCAGTACTTC.

The chain has TRBV2 and TRBJ2-7; maybe TRBD2 (5 bases). With 6 bases removed from V and 1 base from J, the gap between germline ends came to 16 bases. The length of the CDR3 is 15 residues. Germline-derived CDR1 and CDR2 are SNHLY and FYNNEI. The CDR3 DNA reads TGTGCCAGCAGCAGATCCGGACTTTCTTCCTACGAGCAGTACGTC. This gives the protein CASSRSGLSSYEQYV.

A word on this clone: This CDR3 is also generated by other DNA sequences in the sample. The chain recombines TRBV11-2 with TRBJ1-5; D ambiguous. Deletions cut 0 bases from V and 6 bases from J, with 6 bases between. The CDR3 covers 13 residues. The germline V gene encodes CDR1 SGHAT and CDR2 FQNNGV. The CDR3 DNA is TGTGCCAGCAGCTTAGACCGCGGTCAGCCCCAGCATTTT. Amino acid sequence: CASSLDRGQPQHF. The variable domain in full, with the rest retrieved from reference TRBV11-2 and TRBJ1-5, is EAGVAQSPRYKIIEKRQSVAFWCNPISGHATLYWYQQILGQGPKLLIQFQNNGVVDDSQLPKDRFSAERLKGVDSTLKIQPAKLEDSAVYLCASSLDRGQPQHFGDGTRLSIL.

The V gene is TRBV19, the J gene TRBJ1-1, with TRBD1 matching 10 bases. Per germline, CDR1 LNHDA and CDR2 SQIVND (reference sequence). This CDR3 region has 13 residues. The V segment lost 2 bases and the J segment 8 bases; nucleotides outside the gene matches: 2. The CDR3: CASSIWDRGEAFF. The CDR3 DNA sequence: TGTGCCAGTAGTATATGGGACAGGGGCGAAGCTTTCTTT.

As regards this clone: The sample carries other DNA sequences with the same CDR3. V usage is TRBV6-5 and J usage is TRBJ2-1; D might be TRBD2 (5 bases). CDR3 size: 14 residues. Looked up from germline, CDR1 is MNHEY and CDR2 is SVGAGI. V was pared by 3 bases and J by 0 bases, with 6 bases between. The CDR3 DNA sequence: TGTGCCAGCAGTTATGGGAGCTCCTACAATGAGCAGTTCTTC. Translating it yields CASSYGSSYNEQFF.

The chain is built from TRBV7-3 and TRBJ1-1, with unresolved D. Germline CDR1 and CDR2: SGHTA and FQGTGA. V was cut by 1 base and J by 3 bases, with 6 bases left in between. This CDR3 comprises 13 residues. In DNA form, the CDR3 reads TGTGCCAGCAGCTTAAAGGGAGACACTGAAGCTTTCTTT. It specifies CASSLKGDTEAFF.